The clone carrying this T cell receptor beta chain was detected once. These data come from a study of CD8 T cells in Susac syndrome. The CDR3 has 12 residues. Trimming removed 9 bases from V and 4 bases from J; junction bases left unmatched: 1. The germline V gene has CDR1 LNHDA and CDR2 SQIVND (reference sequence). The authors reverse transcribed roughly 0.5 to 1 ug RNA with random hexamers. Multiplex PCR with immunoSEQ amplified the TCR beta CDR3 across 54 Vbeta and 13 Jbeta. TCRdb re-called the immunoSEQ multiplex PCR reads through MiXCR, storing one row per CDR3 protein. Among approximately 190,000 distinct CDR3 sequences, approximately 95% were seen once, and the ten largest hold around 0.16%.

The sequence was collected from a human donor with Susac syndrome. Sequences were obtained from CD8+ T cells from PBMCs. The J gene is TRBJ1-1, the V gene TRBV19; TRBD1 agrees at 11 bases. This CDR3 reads CASGTGGTEAFF. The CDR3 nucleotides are TGTGCCAGCGGGACAGGGGGCACTGAAGCTTTCTTT.